This is a list of T cell receptor beta chains from one sample in a study of lymphopenia after photon versus proton radiotherapy. The method was immunoSEQ multiplex PCR; TCRdb's version includes in-frame clones alone and lacks a portion of them. The table lists around 3,000 clones, 76% of them singletons. The sample here was peripheral blood, taken from a patient treated with proton-based radiotherapy. The receptors come from an elderly man with esophageal cancer. Both conserved end residues are part of each CDR3. Each record gives: CDR3 protein, J gene, V gene.

CDR3: CASRDRPPLDEQYF
J: TRBJ2-7
V: TRBV5-1

CDR3: CASSQDLGYRVTGNTIYF
J: TRBJ1-3
V: TRBV14

CDR3: CAWSSRGLFITDTQYF
J: TRBJ2-3
V: TRBV30

CDR3: CASSARLAGNEKLFF
J: TRBJ1-4
V: TRBV6-9

CDR3: CASSPGQGAPNQPQHF
J: TRBJ1-5
V: TRBV25-1

CDR3: CASSKGTSGSYEQYF
J: TRBJ2-7
V: TRBV27

CDR3: CASSSPMAETQYF
J: TRBJ2-5
V: TRBV7-3

CDR3: CASSVQGTYATQYF
J: TRBJ2-3
V: TRBV9

CDR3: CAWSPGATDTQYF
J: TRBJ2-3
V: TRBV30

CDR3: CATSREQADTDTQYF
J: TRBJ2-3
V: TRBV15

CDR3: CASKVAGGFSTDTQYF
J: TRBJ2-3
V: TRBV7-2

CDR3: CASRGTGGTYEQYF
J: TRBJ2-7
V: TRBV11-2

CDR3: CASSLDQLLFGIRTDTQYF
J: TRBJ2-3
V: TRBV11-1

CDR3: CASSLDHNQPQHF
J: TRBJ1-5
V: TRBV5-5

CDR3: CASSGQGDGTDTQYF
J: TRBJ2-3
V: TRBV9

CDR3: CAISGTGLDEQYF
J: TRBJ2-7
V: TRBV10-3

CDR3: CSVGDLYNEQFF
J: TRBJ2-1
V: TRBV29-1

CDR3: CANGEGTMKAGGYTF
J: TRBJ1-2
V: TRBV30

CDR3: CASSLGDSGVVETQYF
J: TRBJ2-5
V: TRBV7-2

CDR3: CASSLAGPAGEKLFF
J: TRBJ1-4
V: TRBV11-3

CDR3: CASSLGQGHGDEQFF
J: TRBJ2-1
V: TRBV7-8

CDR3: CASSPRSGGASYEQYF
J: TRBJ2-7
V: TRBV18

CDR3: CASSPTGTSRKTQYF
J: TRBJ2-5
V: TRBV19

CDR3: CATSRERGRETQYF
J: TRBJ2-5
V: TRBV15

CDR3: CASSLASGFSDEQYF
J: TRBJ2-7
V: TRBV7-3

CDR3: CSARPGGGTGELFF
J: TRBJ2-2
V: TRBV29-1

CDR3: CASMEGGNEQFF
J: TRBJ2-1
V: TRBV27

CDR3: CASSHSNQPQHF
J: TRBJ1-5
V: TRBV11-2

CDR3: CASSLVLAGTDTQYF
J: TRBJ2-3
V: TRBV7-2

CDR3: CASSLPGQGGNTIYF
J: TRBJ1-3
V: TRBV5-1

CDR3: CAWSDETERYEQYF
J: TRBJ2-7
V: TRBV30

CDR3: CASTGAGTSGNEQFF
J: TRBJ2-1
V: TRBV2